This T cell receptor (beta chain) was identified during a study of T cell responses to AZD1222 COVID-19 vaccine. The study, taken as a whole, reports: Seropositive at baseline were only a handful of AZD1222 recipients. Across the whole spike, CD4 TCRs peaked at regions 160-218 and 743-854. Breadth and depth of Spike-specific TCRs rose after two AZD1222 doses. No repertoire was sampled before or during the peak T cell response, only after it.

The V and J ends lost 8 bases and 8 bases, in that order; junction bases with no gene match: 6. This CDR3 is 12 amino acids long. CDR1 and CDR2 (germline): MNHEY, SVGAGI. The data were produced by immunoSEQ multiplex PCR, yet TCRdb's version contains in-frame clones alone and is incomplete. In the table there are about 180,000 clones, roughly 92% of which are singletons. For this clone: Its antigen is as yet unknown.

This TCR was recovered from an adult who received the AZD1222 COVID-19 vaccine. The input for sequencing was peripheral blood, taken 28 days after the second AZD1222 dose. V is TRBV6-5 and J is TRBJ1-2; 9 nucleotides agree with TRBD1. CDR3 nucleotides: TGTGCCAGCCTGACAGGGGGAGGCGGCTACACCTTC. It is translated as CASLTGGGGYTF.